Presented here are 19 T cell receptor beta chains from one specimen sequenced in a study of blood T cell repertoires in COVID-19. The method was immunoSEQ multiplex PCR; TCRdb's version includes in-frame clones alone and lacks a portion of them. The sample lists some 380,000 clones; almost 90% were seen once. Source material: peripheral blood. The source is a man aged 18 to 29 with active or convalescent COVID-19.

V and J are TRBV28 and TRBJ1-1; tentatively, D is TRBD1 (5 bases). The V gene's germline CDR1 is MDHEN and CDR2 SYDVKM. This CDR3 has 13 residues. Trimming took 7 bases from V and 7 from J, leaving 16 bases between them. The DNA for the CDR3 is TGTGCCAGCACCCTCAACCCGGGACTTGAAGCTTTCTTT. It is translated as CASTLNPGLEAFF.

This clone came up a few times. An end of the junction does not agree with germline; a read error may underlie this. V is TRBV6-6 and J is TRBJ1-1; D call uncertain. The germline V gene has CDR1 MNHNY and CDR2 SVGAGI (reference sequence). CDR3 size: 14 residues. The DNA of the CDR3 is TGTGCCAGCAGCTACCGCCTGGAGTTCGCTGACGCTTTCTTT. It translates to CASSYRLEFADAFF.

The genes are TRBV5-6 and TRBJ2-1; D is possibly TRBD2 (6 bases). CDR3 length equals 13 residues. V lost 3 bases and J 6 bases, leaving 10 bases between the germline ends. Germline loops: CDR1 SGHDT, CDR2 YYEEEE. The CDR3 DNA reads as TGTGCCAGCAGCTGGCTAGCGAGCAATGAGCAGTTCTTC. Amino acids: CASSWLASNEQFF.

The rearrangement uses TRBV7-9 and TRBJ2-3, with D maybe TRBD2 (6 bases). Germline V lookup: CDR1 SEHNR, CDR2 FQNEAQ (reference sequence). This CDR3 has 15 residues. V shed 2 bases and J shed 1 base, with 10 bases lying between them. CDR3 DNA sequence: TGTGCCAGCAGCTTAATGTCTAGCGGCACAGATACGCAGTATTTT. Translated, it gives CASSLMSSGTDTQYF.

This clone was picked up one time. The V gene is TRBV14, the J gene TRBJ2-7; D gene uncertain. The CDR3 spans 13 residues. V was cut by 0 bases and J by 7 bases, with 10 bases left in between. The V gene's germline CDR1 is SGHDN and CDR2 FVKESK. The CDR3: CASSQDLRGEQYF. Written as DNA, the CDR3 is TGTGCCAGCAGCCAAGATCTGAGAGGAGAGCAGTACTTC. The variable domain in full, with the rest retrieved from reference TRBV14 and TRBJ2-7, is EAGVTQFPSHSVIEKGQTVTLRCDPISGHDNLYWYRRVMGKEIKFLLHFVKESKQDESGMPNNRFLAERTGGTYSTLKVQPAELEDSGVYFCASSQDLRGEQYFGPGTRLTVT.

The chain combines TRBV7-9 with TRBJ2-1, with D tentatively TRBD1 (5 bases). V lost 0 bases, J lost 6 bases, and 9 bases lay in between. This CDR3 comprises 14 residues. Germline CDR1 SEHNR, CDR2 FQNEAQ (reference sequence). For the CDR3, the DNA is TGTGCCAGCAGCTTAGCGCTTAGGGGCAATGAGCAGTTCTTC. It encodes CASSLALRGNEQFF.

The chain employs TRBV10-1 and TRBJ1-2, with a weak D call TRBD1 (6 bases). CDR3 length: 12 residues. Per the germline V gene, CDR1 is WNHNN and CDR2 is SYGVQD (reference sequence). Trimming stripped 9 bases from V and 1 base from J, with 9 bases between. CDR3 coding DNA: TGCGCCAGTTCAGGGGATAACTATGGCTACACCTTC. Its translation: CASSGDNYGYTF.

The rearrangement links TRBV6-5 to TRBJ1-4, with a weak D call TRBD1 (5 bases). CDR3 size: 15 residues. Trimming removed 0 bases at V and 7 bases at J, with 12 bases between. Looked up from germline, CDR1 is MNHEY and CDR2 is SVGAGI. The CDR3 bases are TGTGCCAGCAGTTACTCAGGAAGGGGAGGTGAAAAACTGTTTTTT. Its translation is CASSYSGRGGEKLFF.

This clone appeared a single time. The CDR3 sequence is CASSPTITRTRRLVYEQYF. The DNA of the CDR3 is TGTGCCAGCAGTCCAACCATCACCAGGACTAGACGGCTAGTCTACGAGCAGTACTTC. The V gene is TRBV28, the J gene TRBJ2-7; 7 nucleotides align to TRBD2. Germline V gene data show CDR1 as MDHEN and CDR2 as SYDVKM. Trimming cost V 5 bases and J 3 bases; bases outside gene matches: 22. The CDR3 covers 19 residues.

The rearrangement uses TRBV4-2 and TRBJ1-6, with TRBD1 matching over 8 bases. CDR1 is LGHNA, CDR2 YNFKEQ, per germline. J gave up 7 bases and V 0 bases, and 8 bases lay outside the gene matches. The CDR3 is 17 amino acids. Here the CDR3 reads CASSQDGLGQGNSPLHF. CDR3 coding DNA: TGTGCCAGCAGCCAAGATGGTCTCGGACAGGGCAATTCACCCCTCCACTTT.

V gene TRBV15 combines with J gene TRBJ2-5, with 7 bases identical to TRBD2. This CDR3 contains 16 residues. Germline CDR1 is LNHNV and CDR2 is YYDKDF (reference sequence). V shed 0 bases, J shed 0 bases, and the junction held 4 bases outside the gene matches. The CDR3 DNA reads as TGTGCCACCAGCAGAGATTTGGGGGGGTACCAAGAGACCCAGTACTTC. As protein: CATSRDLGGYQETQYF.

The rearrangement links TRBV5-1 to TRBJ2-3, with a weak D call TRBD1 (6 bases). This CDR3 is built from 14 residues. With 2 bases removed from V and 7 bases from J, the gap between germline ends came to 14 bases. Germline CDR1 reads SGHRS; CDR2 reads YFSETQ. CDR3 bases: TGCGCCAGCAGCTTTAACAGGGACGTACATACGCAGTATTTT. It specifies CASSFNRDVHTQYF.

J is TRBJ2-1 and V is TRBV19, with D possibly matching TRBD1 (6 bases). The CDR3 runs to 14 residues. CDR1 is LNHDA, CDR2 SQIVND, per germline (reference sequence). V lost 7 bases to trimming and J lost 2 bases, with 12 bases between them. Written as DNA, the CDR3 is TGTGCCAGTACCAACAGGGAGACCTACAATGAGCAGTTCTTC. This encodes CASTNRETYNEQFF.

The chain is built from TRBV5-5 and TRBJ2-1; 8 bases align to TRBD2. Germline V CDR1 and CDR2: SGHKS, YYEKEE (reference sequence). The J segment lost 5 bases and the V segment lost 4 bases, leaving 14 bases of the junction unmatched. The CDR3 spans 17 residues. The CDR3 sequence: CASSTLGGVSFNNEQFF. CDR3 DNA: TGTGCCAGCAGCACCCTCGGGGGGGTTTCCTTCAACAATGAGCAGTTCTTC.

The rearrangement joins TRBV4-3 to TRBJ2-3, with 8 bases matching TRBD2. Germline V gene sequence: CDR1 LGHNA, CDR2 YSLEER. V gave up 1 base and J gave up 9 bases; unmatched junction bases: 12. This CDR3 comprises 16 residues. For the CDR3, the DNA is TGCGCCAGCAGCCAAGGTAGCGGGAACCCATCCGACACGCAGTATTTT. Its protein product is CASSQGSGNPSDTQYF.

The count of this clone is one. J is TRBJ2-1 and V is TRBV4-1; tentative D call: TRBD2 (6 bases). Germline V gene lookup returns CDR1 MGHRA and CDR2 YSYEKL. The length of the CDR3 is 15 residues. Trimming removed 6 bases at V and 3 bases at J, with 15 bases between. The CDR3 DNA reads TGCGCCAGCAGTTGGGTTACGGGAGACTACAATGAGCAGTTCTTC. It is translated as CASSWVTGDYNEQFF.

This chain links TRBV5-1 with TRBJ1-2; D gene uncertain. Deletions cut 0 bases from V and 6 bases from J, with 6 bases between. Germline values: CDR1 SGHRS, CDR2 YFSETQ. CDR3 length equals 12 residues. The CDR3 nucleotides are TGCGCCAGCAGCTTGGATTCAGATGGCTACACCTTC. It yields the protein CASSLDSDGYTF.

V gene TRBV7-3 combines with J gene TRBJ1-6; D remains ambiguous. Looked up from germline, CDR1 is SGHTA and CDR2 is FQGTGA. The ends were cut back, 2 bases at V and 5 bases at J, with 10 bases in the middle. This CDR3 is built from 15 residues. The CDR3 spells CASSLLGQDNSPLHF. As DNA, the CDR3 is TGTGCCAGCAGCTTACTGGGCCAGGATAATTCACCCCTCCACTTT.

The chain couples TRBV19 to TRBJ2-3; a possible D gene is TRBD2 (6 bases). CDR1 and CDR2 from the germline V gene are LNHDA and SQIVND (reference sequence). The length of the CDR3 is 14 residues. V lost 7 bases and J lost 7, with 18 bases in between. The CDR3 coding sequence is TGTGCCAGTACCCTGAGATACGGAGGGCATACGCAGTATTTT. This gives the protein CASTLRYGGHTQYF.